This is a list of T cell receptor beta chains from one sample in a study of blood T cell repertoires in COVID-19. TCRdb keeps only in-frame clones here, not all; method: immunoSEQ multiplex PCR. The repertoire holds some 70,000 clones, with approximately 89% as singletons. The sequencing input was peripheral blood. These receptor sequences come from a man aged 50 or older with active COVID-19. Each CDR3 is given with its conserved first and last residue. D genes are given only for firm matches. Rows give clone size only sometimes, using once, few, many, or a class for an expanded clone.

d_call clone_size j_call v_call cdr3_nt cdr3_aa
. . TRBJ2-2 TRBV2 TGTGCCAGCCGCCAACAGGGACGCACCGGGGAGCTGTTTTTT CASRQQGRTGELFF
TRBD1 . TRBJ1-1 TRBV2 TGTGCCAGCAGGGACAGGGTGGCGCGGTACACTGAAGCTTTCTTT CASRDRVARYTEAFF
. . TRBJ1-5 TRBV5-3 TGTGCCAGAAGCTTGTTCTGGGAGTTGCCCCAGCATTTT CARSLFWELPQHF
. . TRBJ2-7 TRBV18 TGTGCCAGCTCACCAGGGGACAACCGGTACGAGCAGTACTTC CASSPGDNRYEQYF
TRBD1 . TRBJ1-4 TRBV20-1 TGCAGTGCCGGGGACAGCGAAAAACTGTTTTTT CSAGDSEKLFF
. once TRBJ2-1 TRBV2 TGTGCCAGCAGTGGGGGGGTTTTTGTTTTCGACAATGAGCAGTTCTTC CASSGGVFVFDNEQFF
. . TRBJ2-7 TRBV9 TGTGCCAGCAGCGTAGGCGAAGGGGCAGGGTTCGAGCAGTACTTC CASSVGEGAGFEQYF
. few TRBJ2-7 TRBV19 TGTGCCAGTGCCTCCGGGTCTTACGAGCAGTACTTC CASASGSYEQYF
TRBD1 . TRBJ1-3 TRBV7-9 TGTGCCAGCAGAGGACTGAAGGGACAGAGCTCTGGAAACACCATATATTTT CASRGLKGQSSGNTIYF
TRBD1 . TRBJ2-7 TRBV7-2 TGTGCCAGCAGTGACAGGGGCTCGACCTACGAGCAGTACTTC CASSDRGSTYEQYF
TRBD1 once TRBJ1-4 TRBV30 TGTGCCGGTAGGACAGGACCTTCACGTGAAAAACTGTTTTTT CAGRTGPSREKLFF
. . TRBJ1-6 TRBV2 TGTGCCAGCAGTACCTCCTTGGGACATAATAATTCACCCCTCCACTTT CASSTSLGHNNSPLHF
. . TRBJ2-3 TRBV18 TGTGCCAGCTCCCTTCAGGAAGGGCAGGCGGGTACGCAGTATTTT CASSLQEGQAGTQYF
TRBD1 . TRBJ1-3 TRBV2 TGTGCCAGCAGTGGCGGGACAGGGGGTGGAAACACCATATATTTT CASSGGTGGGNTIYF
TRBD2 . TRBJ2-1 TRBV5-1 TGCGCCAGCAGCTTGAGGCTAGCGGGGGGGTTGACGAATGAGCAGTTCTTC CASSLRLAGGLTNEQFF
TRBD2 . TRBJ2-7 TRBV4-3 TGCGCCAGCAGCCAAGATCCTACCGGGACTAGCGACGAGCAGTACTTC CASSQDPTGTSDEQYF
TRBD1 . TRBJ1-2 TRBV6-1 TGTGCCAGCAGTGAAGCCGCGACAGGGAACTATGGCTACACCTTC CASSEAATGNYGYTF
TRBD2 . TRBJ2-7 TRBV7-2 TGTGCCAGCAGCTTAGCCGGGGGGTACGAGCAGTACTTC CASSLAGGYEQYF
TRBD1 . TRBJ1-5 TRBV7-2 TGTGCCAGCAGCCAAGAGGGACAGGGGGCATTGCAGCCCCAGCATTTT CASSQEGQGALQPQHF
. . TRBJ2-1 TRBV5-1 TGCGCCAGCTCCTACAGGAGCTCCTACAATGAGCAGTTCTTC CASSYRSSYNEQFF
TRBD2 . TRBJ2-5 TRBV10-3 TGTGCCATCAGTGAGGGACTAGCGGGGGGCCAAGAGACCCAGTACTTC CAISEGLAGGQETQYF
TRBD1 . TRBJ1-5 TRBV28 TGTGCCAGCAGTCCCTGGACAGGAGTCAATCAGCCCCAGCATTTT CASSPWTGVNQPQHF
. . TRBJ1-5 TRBV5-5 TGTGCCAGCAGCTTGTACCGGACAGCGGAAACTAATCAGCCCCAGCATTTT CASSLYRTAETNQPQHF
TRBD2 . TRBJ2-1 TRBV3-1/TRBV3-2 TGTGCCAGCAGCCAATCCGCTAGCGGGGGGGTGGGTGAGCCCGGCGCCGGAGGCGGGCAGTTCTTC CASSQSASGGVGEPGAGGGQFF
TRBD2 . TRBJ2-1 TRBV6-2/TRBV6-3 TGTGCCAGCAGTCCGGGACTAGCGGCCAATGAGCAGTTCTTC CASSPGLAANEQFF
. . TRBJ2-3 TRBV19 TGTGCCAGTAGTAACCAGCGGGTACTCACAGATACGCAGTATTTT CASSNQRVLTDTQYF
TRBD1 . TRBJ2-1 TRBV10-3 TGTGCCATCAGTGAGTCGTCCGGACAGGGGAGGTGGTCCTACAATGAGCAGTTCTTC CAISESSGQGRWSYNEQFF
TRBD2 . TRBJ2-7 TRBV5-1 TGCGCCAGCAGCCGGGAGCTAGCGGGGTCCACCTACGAGCAGTACTTC CASSRELAGSTYEQYF
TRBD1 . TRBJ1-1 TRBV14 TGTGCCAGCAGCCAAGCCCCGGGACAGGGGGTCTGGATGAACACTGAAGCTTTCTTT CASSQAPGQGVWMNTEAFF
TRBD1 few TRBJ2-2 TRBV5-6 TGTGCCAGCAGCCCCTCGACAGGGGACATGAACACCGGGGAGCTGTTTTTT CASSPSTGDMNTGELFF
. . TRBJ1-1 TRBV11-2 TGTGCCAGCAGCACCCGGAACAGGGCTGAAGCTTTCTTT CASSTRNRAEAFF
TRBD1 . TRBJ2-2 TRBV4-3 TGCGCCAGCAGCCGAACAGGGGGCGGATTGGTCGGGGAGCTGTTTTTT CASSRTGGGLVGELFF
TRBD1 . TRBJ2-7 TRBV9 TGTGCCAGCAGCCCGACAGGGTTCCTCTCCTACGAGCAGTACTTC CASSPTGFLSYEQYF
TRBD1 . TRBJ1-5 TRBV11-2 TGTGCCAGCAGCTTAGAGGACAGGGCTTACCAGCCCCAGCATTTT CASSLEDRAYQPQHF
. . TRBJ2-1 TRBV7-5 TGTGCCAGAAGCTTAGGGGGGAGGACTAGCGGATACAATGAGCAGTTCTTC CARSLGGRTSGYNEQFF
TRBD1 . TRBJ1-5 TRBV30 TGTGCCTGGAGTCAGGGGGCTATAGGCAATCAGCCCCAGCATTTT CAWSQGAIGNQPQHF
. . TRBJ1-2 TRBV29-1 TGCAGCGTTGTTCCAGGGGACTATGGCTACACCTTC CSVVPGDYGYTF
TRBD2 . TRBJ2-3 TRBV9 TGTGCCAGCAGCGTCCAAGAGCGGGGGGGCACAGATACGCAGTATTTT CASSVQERGGTDTQYF
TRBD2 . TRBJ2-7 TRBV13 TGTGCCAGCGGCCGGACTAGCGGGGGCCTGGGTGAGCAGTACTTC CASGRTSGGLGEQYF
TRBD1 once TRBJ2-1 TRBV7-8 TGTGCCAGCAGCCACTCAATCACCGGGACAGGCCGTATCAATGAGCAGTTCTTC CASSHSITGTGRINEQFF
. . TRBJ1-1 TRBV30 TGTGCCTGGAGTGTAGGCGGGAACACTGAAGCTTTCTTT CAWSVGGNTEAFF
. . TRBJ1-5 TRBV2 TGTGCCAGCAGTATTCAGGGCGACAATCAGCCCCAGCATTTT CASSIQGDNQPQHF
. . TRBJ2-6 TRBV5-6 TGTGCCAGCAGCCTGAGAGCTCCCCGGTCCAACGTCCTGACTTTC CASSLRAPRSNVLTF
TRBD2 . TRBJ2-7 TRBV15 TGTGCCACCAGCAGAGATCGAGGGGCGGGGGGTTACGAGCAGTACTTC CATSRDRGAGGYEQYF